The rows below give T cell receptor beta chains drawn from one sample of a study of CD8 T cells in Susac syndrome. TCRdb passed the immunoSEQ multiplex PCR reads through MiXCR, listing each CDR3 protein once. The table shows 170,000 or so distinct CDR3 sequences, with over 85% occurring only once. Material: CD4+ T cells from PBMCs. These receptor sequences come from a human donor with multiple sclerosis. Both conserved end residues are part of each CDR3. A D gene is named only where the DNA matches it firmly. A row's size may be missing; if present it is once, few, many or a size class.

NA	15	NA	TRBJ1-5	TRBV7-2	TGTGCCAGCAGCCCGGCGTGGGGCCCGAATCAGCCCCAGCATTTT	CASSPAWGPNQPQHF
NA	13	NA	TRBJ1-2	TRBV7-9	TGTGCCAGCAGCTTACGAGGGATAGGTGGCTACACCTTC	CASSLRGIGGYTF
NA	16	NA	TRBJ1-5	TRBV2	TGTGCCAGCAGTGAACACCGGGGCGTGGGCAATCAGCCCCAGCATTTT	CASSEHRGVGNQPQHF
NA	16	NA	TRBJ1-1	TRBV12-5	TGTGCTAGTGGTTTTGGTCTCCGGACAATTAACACTGAAGCTTTCTTT	CASGFGLRTINTEAFF
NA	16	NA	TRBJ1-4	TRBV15	TGTGCCACCAGCAGAGACCGACAGATAGTAAATGAAAAACTGTTTTTT	CATSRDRQIVNEKLFF
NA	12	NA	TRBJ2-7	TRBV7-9	TGTGCCAGCAGCTTAGCGGGCCCCGAGCAGTACTTC	CASSLAGPEQYF
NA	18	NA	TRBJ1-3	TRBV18	TGTGCCAGCTCACCCACCGCCCATGACAGGAGATCTGGAAACACCATATATTTT	CASSPTAHDRRSGNTIYF
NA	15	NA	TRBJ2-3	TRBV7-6	TGTGCCAGCAGCTGGGGGGCAGGGGTGTCAGATACGCAGTATTTT	CASSWGAGVSDTQYF
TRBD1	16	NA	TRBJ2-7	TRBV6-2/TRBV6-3	TGTGCCAGCAGTTCCCGAGGGGGACAGGGTCACGGCGAGCAGTACTTC	CASSSRGGQGHGEQYF
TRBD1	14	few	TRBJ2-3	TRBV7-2	TGTGCCAGCAGCCAGGACAGGGGCACAGATACGCAGTATTTT	CASSQDRGTDTQYF
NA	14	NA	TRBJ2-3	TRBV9	TGTGCCAGCAGCCCCCGTGGAGCGGGAGATACGCAGTATTTT	CASSPRGAGDTQYF
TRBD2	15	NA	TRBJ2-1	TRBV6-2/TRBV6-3	TGTGCCAGCAGGCCCCTAGCGGGAAGGGGCAATGAGCAGTTCTTC	CASRPLAGRGNEQFF
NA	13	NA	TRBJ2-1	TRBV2	TGTGCCAGCCGTTCCGGGACCTACAATGAGCAGTTCTTC	CASRSGTYNEQFF
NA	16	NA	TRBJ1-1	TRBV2	TGTGCCGGACGGGCCGACGGCGGGCAGGCCAACACTGAAGCTTTCTTT	CAGRADGGQANTEAFF
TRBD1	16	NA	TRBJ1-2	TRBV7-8	TGTGCCAGCAGCTCCACGACAGGGCTGCGAAACTATGGCTACACCTTC	CASSSTTGLRNYGYTF
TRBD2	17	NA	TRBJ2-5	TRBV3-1	TGTGCCAGCAGCCAAGATCGCGCCGGACTAGCACAAGAGACCCAGTACTTC	CASSQDRAGLAQETQYF
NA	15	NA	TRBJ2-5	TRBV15	TGTGCCACCAGCAGAGATAGGGCCGGGGGAGAGACCCAGTACTTC	CATSRDRAGGETQYF
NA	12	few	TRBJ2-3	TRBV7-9	TGTGCCAGCAGCTTAGGGAAAGATACGCAGTATTTT	CASSLGKDTQYF
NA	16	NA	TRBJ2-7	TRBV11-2	TGTGCCAGCAGCTTAGCAGGGCAGACTTTGACGTACGAGCAGTACTTC	CASSLAGQTLTYEQYF
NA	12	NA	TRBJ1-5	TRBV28	TGTGCCAGCAGTTCGGCGAGACAGCCCCAGCATTTT	CASSSARQPQHF
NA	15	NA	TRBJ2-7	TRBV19	TGTGCCAGTAGCCTCGGGACACTCGGAAACGACGAGCAGTACTTC	CASSLGTLGNDEQYF
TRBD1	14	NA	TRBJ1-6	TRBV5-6	TGTGCCAGCAGACGGACAGGGCGAGATTCACCCCTCCACTTT	CASRRTGRDSPLHF
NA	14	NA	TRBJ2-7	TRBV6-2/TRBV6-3	TGTGCCAGCAGTTACGCCGGACATATCTACGAGCAGTACTTC	CASSYAGHIYEQYF
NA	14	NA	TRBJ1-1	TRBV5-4	TGTGCCAGCAGCTCAAAGACGGGATACACTGAAGCTTTCTTT	CASSSKTGYTEAFF
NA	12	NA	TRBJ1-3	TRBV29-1	TGCAGCGTTGGGCAAGAAGGAAACACCATATATTTT	CSVGQEGNTIYF
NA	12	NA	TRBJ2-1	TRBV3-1	TGTGCCAGCAGCCAAGTTACGGGAGAGCAGTTCTTC	CASSQVTGEQFF
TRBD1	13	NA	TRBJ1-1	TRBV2	TGTGCCAGCAGATTACAGGGGTACGCTGAAGCTTTCTTT	CASRLQGYAEAFF
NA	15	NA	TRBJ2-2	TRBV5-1	TGCGCCAGCAGCCGCGGGACGACGAACACCGGGGAGCTGTTTTTT	CASSRGTTNTGELFF
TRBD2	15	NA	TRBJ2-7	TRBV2	TGTGCCAGGGCCACTAGCGGGAGCAAGGACTACGAGCAGTACTTC	CARATSGSKDYEQYF
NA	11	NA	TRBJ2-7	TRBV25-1	TGTGCCAGCAGCCTCCATCTCCAGTGGTACTTC	CASSLHLQWYF
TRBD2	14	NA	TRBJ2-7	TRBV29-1	TGCAGCGTGTCGGGGGGGAGGGACGCCTACGAGCAGTACTTC	CSVSGGRDAYEQYF
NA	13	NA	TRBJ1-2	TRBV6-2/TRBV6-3	TGTGCCAGCAGTTCGTCGGCTAACTATGGCTACACCTTC	CASSSSANYGYTF
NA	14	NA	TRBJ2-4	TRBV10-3	TGTGCCATCAGTGGAGGGGCGACCAAAAACATTCAGTACTTC	CAISGGATKNIQYF
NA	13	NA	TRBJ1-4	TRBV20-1	TGCAGTGTTTCCAGCGGAACTAATGAAAAACTGTTTTTT	CSVSSGTNEKLFF
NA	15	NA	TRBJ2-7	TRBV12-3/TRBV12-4	TGTGCCAGCAGTTTCGGGCAACGGGTTCACCACGAGCAGTACTTC	CASSFGQRVHHEQYF
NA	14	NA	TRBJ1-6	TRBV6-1	TGTGCCAGCAGAACTGGACAATTGAATTCACCCCTCCACTTT	CASRTGQLNSPLHF
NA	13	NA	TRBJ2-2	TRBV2	TGTGCCAGCAGTGCTGAGAGCGGCGGGGAGCTGTTTTTT	CASSAESGGELFF
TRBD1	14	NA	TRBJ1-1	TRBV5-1	TGCGCCAGCAGCTTGGGCAGGGGGAGCACTGAAGCTTTCTTT	CASSLGRGSTEAFF
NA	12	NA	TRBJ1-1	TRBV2	TGTGCCAGCAGTGAAAGGGGGACTGAAGCTTTCTTT	CASSERGTEAFF
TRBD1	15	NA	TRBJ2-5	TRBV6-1	TGTGCCAGCTACTCCCGGGACAGGGGTGGAGAGACCCAGTACTTC	CASYSRDRGGETQYF
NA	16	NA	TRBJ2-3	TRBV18	TGTGCCAGCTCACCAAGTAGGGCGGGGAGCACAGATACGCAGTATTTT	CASSPSRAGSTDTQYF
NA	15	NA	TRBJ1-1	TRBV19	TGTGCCAGTAGAGAAACGGACAGCACGAACACTGAAGCTTTCTTT	CASRETDSTNTEAFF
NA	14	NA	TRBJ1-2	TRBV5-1	TGCGCCAGCAGCTCATTGGCCGGAGGGTATGGCTACACCTTC	CASSSLAGGYGYTF
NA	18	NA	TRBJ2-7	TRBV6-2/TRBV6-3	TGTGCCAGCAGTTACCCGGCAGCCTCACGGGCAGGATCCTACGAGCAGTACTTC	CASSYPAASRAGSYEQYF
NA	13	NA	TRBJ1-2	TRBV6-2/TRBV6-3	TGTGCCAGCAGGACCGGGTCACAGGACGGCTACACCTTC	CASRTGSQDGYTF